This is a list of T cell receptor beta chains from one sample in a study of spatial heterogeneity in lung cancer. TCRdb fed the 5' RACE reads into MiXCR, producing one record per CDR3 protein. The sample consists of some 2,100 distinct CDR3 sequences, 0.9% to 1.2% of them appearing once. This specimen consisted of lung tumor tissue, obtained at surgery. The source is a male donor with early-stage non-small cell lung cancer. Each CDR3 is given without its conserved first and last residue. Fields, in order: J gene, V gene, CDR3 protein.

j_gene: TRBJ2-1; v_gene: TRBV5-1; CDR3aa: ASSTPGASYNEQF
j_gene: TRBJ1-2; v_gene: TRBV10-3; CDR3aa: AISERMGLENGYT
j_gene: TRBJ2-5; v_gene: TRBV9; CDR3aa: ASSESGTRSAETQY
j_gene: TRBJ1-1; v_gene: TRBV7-2; CDR3aa: ASSLVRRAPELPNTEAF
j_gene: TRBJ2-7; v_gene: TRBV27; CDR3aa: ASSPHQGGADEQY
j_gene: TRBJ2-1; v_gene: TRBV7-2; CDR3aa: ASSLGSESYNEQF
j_gene: TRBJ1-2; v_gene: TRBV29-1; CDR3aa: SVEDLQGNYGYT
j_gene: TRBJ1-2; v_gene: TRBV24-1; CDR3aa: ATSEGGLNYGYT
j_gene: TRBJ1-2; v_gene: TRBV11-2; CDR3aa: ASSSMTGVYGYT
j_gene: TRBJ2-7; v_gene: TRBV2; CDR3aa: ASSDDRGVKHEQY
j_gene: TRBJ2-7; v_gene: TRBV5-6; CDR3aa: ASSPAGAYEQY
j_gene: TRBJ1-6; v_gene: TRBV5-4; CDR3aa: ASSPGHQNSPLH
j_gene: TRBJ2-1; v_gene: TRBV4-1; CDR3aa: ASSQASPDSTRGEQF
j_gene: TRBJ1-5; v_gene: TRBV7-9; CDR3aa: ASSSQAGTNQPQH
j_gene: TRBJ1-1; v_gene: TRBV15; CDR3aa: ATSSATGGTEAF
j_gene: TRBJ2-3; v_gene: TRBV5-6; CDR3aa: ASSLISDTQY
j_gene: TRBJ2-6; v_gene: TRBV6-5; CDR3aa: ASSYGRSGANVLT
j_gene: TRBJ2-7; v_gene: TRBV2; CDR3aa: ASSETSGIYEQY
j_gene: TRBJ1-1; v_gene: TRBV7-9; CDR3aa: ASSLPQAGRTEAF
j_gene: TRBJ2-3; v_gene: TRBV15; CDR3aa: ATSRGASDRTDTQY
j_gene: TRBJ2-3; v_gene: TRBV13; CDR3aa: ASSLRAPGGPDATDTQY
j_gene: TRBJ2-1; v_gene: TRBV5-1; CDR3aa: ASSAAPSSYNEQF
j_gene: TRBJ1-4; v_gene: TRBV30; CDR3aa: AWRTGGIEKLF
j_gene: TRBJ1-5; v_gene: TRBV2; CDR3aa: ASTQGQGRQPQH
j_gene: TRBJ2-2; v_gene: TRBV5-4; CDR3aa: ASSSTGPNTGELF
j_gene: TRBJ1-1; v_gene: TRBV12-3/TRBV12-4; CDR3aa: ASSSTGIGDTEAF
j_gene: TRBJ1-1; v_gene: TRBV5-6; CDR3aa: ASSFPDRSTEAF
j_gene: TRBJ2-3; v_gene: TRBV29-1; CDR3aa: SGARGVDTQY
j_gene: TRBJ2-2; v_gene: TRBV5-1; CDR3aa: ASSLTLTGGFGELF
j_gene: TRBJ1-2; v_gene: TRBV29-1; CDR3aa: SVELGQGVNYGYT
j_gene: TRBJ1-2; v_gene: TRBV18; CDR3aa: ASSLPRDRDDGYT
j_gene: TRBJ1-6; v_gene: TRBV7-9; CDR3aa: ASSLAGVPKSPLH
j_gene: TRBJ1-5; v_gene: TRBV7-9; CDR3aa: ASSLAGTGGLNQPQH
j_gene: TRBJ2-6; v_gene: TRBV14; CDR3aa: ASSQAWRMGANVLT
j_gene: TRBJ1-1; v_gene: TRBV20-1; CDR3aa: SARDQHRAF
j_gene: TRBJ1-1; v_gene: TRBV6-5; CDR3aa: ASSYGGADTEAF
j_gene: TRBJ2-7; v_gene: TRBV10-3; CDR3aa: AISETREQY
j_gene: TRBJ1-1; v_gene: TRBV27; CDR3aa: ASSPGRHTEAF
j_gene: TRBJ1-1; v_gene: TRBV4-1; CDR3aa: ASSQEVGFGTEAF
j_gene: TRBJ2-1; v_gene: TRBV2; CDR3aa: ASSGQAGEEQF
j_gene: TRBJ2-1; v_gene: TRBV20-1; CDR3aa: SANGLVLEQF
j_gene: TRBJ2-3; v_gene: TRBV12-3/TRBV12-4; CDR3aa: ASSRNPDTQY
j_gene: TRBJ2-7; v_gene: TRBV20-1; CDR3aa: SARAGGPYEQY